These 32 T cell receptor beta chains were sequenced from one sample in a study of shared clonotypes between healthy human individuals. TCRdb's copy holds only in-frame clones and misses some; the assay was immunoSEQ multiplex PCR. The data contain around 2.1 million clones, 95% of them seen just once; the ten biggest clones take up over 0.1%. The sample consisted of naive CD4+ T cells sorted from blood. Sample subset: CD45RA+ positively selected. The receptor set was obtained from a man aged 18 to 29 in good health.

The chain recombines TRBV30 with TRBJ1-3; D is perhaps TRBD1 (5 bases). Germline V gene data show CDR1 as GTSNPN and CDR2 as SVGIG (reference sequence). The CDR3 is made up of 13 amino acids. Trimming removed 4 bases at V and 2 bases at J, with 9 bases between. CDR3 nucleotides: TGTGCCTGGATTAGGGGTACTGGAAACACCATATATTTT. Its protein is CAWIRGTGNTIYF.

This chain's CDR3 is CAWSVLGVYGYTF. The CDR3 region has the DNA TGTGCCTGGAGTGTTTTGGGGGTCTATGGCTACACCTTC. The V gene is TRBV30, the J gene TRBJ1-2; D is possibly TRBD1 (5 bases). Trimming stripped 0 bases from V and 4 bases from J, with 9 bases between. The V gene's germline CDR1 is GTSNPN and CDR2 SVGIG (reference sequence). The CDR3 spans 13 residues.

The CDR3 DNA sequence: TGCGCCAGCAGCTTGGGTTTGGCGGACCGGACGGGCTATGGCTACACCTTC. As protein: CASSLGLADRTGYGYTF. The rearrangement joins TRBV5-1 to TRBJ1-2; D ambiguous. Germline CDR1 is SGHRS and CDR2 is YFSETQ. The V end was cut by 0 bases, the J end by 4 bases, with 19 bases between. CDR3 length: 17 residues.

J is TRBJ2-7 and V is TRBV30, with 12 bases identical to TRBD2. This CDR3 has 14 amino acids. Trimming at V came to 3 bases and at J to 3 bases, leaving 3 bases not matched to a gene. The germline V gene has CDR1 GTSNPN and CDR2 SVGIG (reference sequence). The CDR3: CAWRTSGGLYEQYF. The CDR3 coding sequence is TGTGCCTGGAGAACTAGCGGGGGGCTCTACGAGCAGTACTTC.

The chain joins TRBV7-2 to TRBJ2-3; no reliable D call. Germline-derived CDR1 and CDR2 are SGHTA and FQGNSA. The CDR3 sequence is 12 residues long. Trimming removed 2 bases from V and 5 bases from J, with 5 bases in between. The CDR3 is CASSLNQDTQYF. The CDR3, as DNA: TGTGCCAGCAGCTTAAACCAAGATACGCAGTATTTT. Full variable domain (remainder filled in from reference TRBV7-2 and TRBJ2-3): GAGVSQSPSNKVTEKGKDVELRCDPISGHTALYWYRQSLGQGLEFLIYFQGNSAPDKSGLPSDRFSAERTGGSVSTLTIQRTQQEDSAVYLCASSLNQDTQYFGPGTRLTVL.

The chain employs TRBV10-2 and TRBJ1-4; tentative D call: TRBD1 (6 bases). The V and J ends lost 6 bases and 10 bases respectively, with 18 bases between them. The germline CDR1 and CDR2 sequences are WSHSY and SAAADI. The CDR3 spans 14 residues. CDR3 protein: CASSDSGERVKLFF. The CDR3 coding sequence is TGCGCCAGCAGCGACTCAGGGGAGAGAGTAAAACTGTTTTTT.

The CDR3 nucleotides read TGTGCCAGAGCAGGACAGGGGGCTATTACACCCCTCCACTTT. Translating gives CARAGQGAITPLHF. The rearrangement uses TRBV2 and TRBJ1-6; 11 positions agree with TRBD1. The CDR3 length is 14 residues. Looked up from germline, CDR1 is SNHLY and CDR2 is FYNNEI. The junction had 9 bases not matched to a gene; V was cut back by 9 bases and J by 11 bases. The variable domain in full, with the rest retrieved from reference TRBV2 and TRBJ1-6, is EPEVTQTPSHQVTQMGQEVILRCVPISNHLYFYWYRQILGQKVEFLVSFYNNEISEKSEIFDDQFSVERPDGSNFTLKIRSTKLEDSAMYFCARAGQGAITPLHFGNGTRLTVT.

This CDR3 reads CASQTTGGGYTF. The CDR3 DNA follows: TGTGCCAGCCAGACGACAGGGGGGGGCTACACCTTC. The chain combines TRBV28 with TRBJ1-2; 9 bases map to TRBD1. J lost 8 bases, V lost 8 bases, and 6 bases had no gene match. Germline CDR1 is MDHEN and CDR2 is SYDVKM. The CDR3 sequence is 12 residues long.

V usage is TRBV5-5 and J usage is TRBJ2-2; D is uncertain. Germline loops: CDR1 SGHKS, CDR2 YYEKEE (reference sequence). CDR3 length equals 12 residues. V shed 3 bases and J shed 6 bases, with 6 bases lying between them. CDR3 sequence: CASSYPAGELFF. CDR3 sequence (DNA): TGTGCCAGCAGCTACCCGGCCGGGGAGCTGTTTTTT. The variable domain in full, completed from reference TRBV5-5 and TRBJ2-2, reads DAGVTQSPTHLIKTRGQQVTLRCSPISGHKSVSWYQQVLGQGPQFIFQYYEKEERGRGNFPDRFSARQFPNYSSELNVNALLLGDSALYLCASSYPAGELFFGEGSRLTVL.

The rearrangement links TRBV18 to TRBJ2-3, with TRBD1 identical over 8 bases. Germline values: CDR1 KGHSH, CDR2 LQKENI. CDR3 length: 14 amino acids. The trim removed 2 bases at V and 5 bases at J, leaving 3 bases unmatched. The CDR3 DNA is TGTGCCAGCTCACCAGAGACAGGGGTAGATACGCAGTATTTT. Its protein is CASSPETGVDTQYF.

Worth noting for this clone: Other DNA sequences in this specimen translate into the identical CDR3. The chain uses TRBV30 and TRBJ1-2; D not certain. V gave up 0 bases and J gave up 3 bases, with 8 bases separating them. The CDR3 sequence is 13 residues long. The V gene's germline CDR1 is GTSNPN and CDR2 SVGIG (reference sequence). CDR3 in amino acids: CAWSVGRDYGYTF. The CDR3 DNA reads TGTGCCTGGAGTGTAGGGCGGGACTATGGCTACACCTTC.

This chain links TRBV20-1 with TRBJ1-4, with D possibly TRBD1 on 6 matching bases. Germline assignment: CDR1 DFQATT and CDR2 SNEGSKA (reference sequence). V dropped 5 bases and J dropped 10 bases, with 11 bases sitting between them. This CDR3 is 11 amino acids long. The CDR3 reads CSARVGAKLFF. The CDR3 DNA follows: TGCAGTGCTCGAGTGGGGGCAAAACTGTTTTTT.

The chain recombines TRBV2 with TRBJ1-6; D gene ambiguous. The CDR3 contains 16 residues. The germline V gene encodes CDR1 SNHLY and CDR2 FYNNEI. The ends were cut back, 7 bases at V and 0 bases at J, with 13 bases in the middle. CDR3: CASTLGSSSYNSPLHF. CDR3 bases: TGTGCCAGCACGCTCGGATCCAGCTCCTATAATTCACCCCTCCACTTT. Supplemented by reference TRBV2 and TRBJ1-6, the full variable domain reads EPEVTQTPSHQVTQMGQEVILRCVPISNHLYFYWYRQILGQKVEFLVSFYNNEISEKSEIFDDQFSVERPDGSNFTLKIRSTKLEDSAMYFCASTLGSSSYNSPLHFGNGTRLTVT.

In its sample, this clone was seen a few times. CDR3 DNA sequence: TGCGCCAGCAGCCAAGTCGGTGGGGGGATTGGCCAGCCCCAGCATTTT. It specifies CASSQVGGGIGQPQHF. The chain is built from TRBV4-1 and TRBJ1-5; possible D gene TRBD1, 5 bases. The CDR3 totals 16 residues. V was shortened by 1 base and J by 7 bases, with 17 bases between the two germline ends. CDR1 is MGHRA and CDR2 is YSYEKL in the germline V gene.

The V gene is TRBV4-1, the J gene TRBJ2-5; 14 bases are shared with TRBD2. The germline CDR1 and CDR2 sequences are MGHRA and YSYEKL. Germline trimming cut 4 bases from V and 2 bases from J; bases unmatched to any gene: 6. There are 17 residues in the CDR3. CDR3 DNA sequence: TGCGCCAGCAGCCCAGGACTAGCGGGGGGTAGACAAGAGACCCAGTACTTC. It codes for CASSPGLAGGRQETQYF.

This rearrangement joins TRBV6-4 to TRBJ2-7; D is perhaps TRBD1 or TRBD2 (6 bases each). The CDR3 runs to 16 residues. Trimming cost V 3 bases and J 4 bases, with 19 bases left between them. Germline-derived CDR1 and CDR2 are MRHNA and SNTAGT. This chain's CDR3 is CASSEPPTRGNYEQYF. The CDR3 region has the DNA TGTGCCAGCAGTGAGCCCCCGACTAGGGGGAATTACGAGCAGTACTTC.

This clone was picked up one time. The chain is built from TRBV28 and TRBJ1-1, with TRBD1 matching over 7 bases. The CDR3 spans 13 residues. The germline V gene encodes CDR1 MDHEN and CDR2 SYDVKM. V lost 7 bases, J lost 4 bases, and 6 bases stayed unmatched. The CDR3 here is CASKEGAGTEAFF. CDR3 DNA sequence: TGTGCCAGCAAAGAGGGGGCGGGCACTGAAGCTTTCTTT.

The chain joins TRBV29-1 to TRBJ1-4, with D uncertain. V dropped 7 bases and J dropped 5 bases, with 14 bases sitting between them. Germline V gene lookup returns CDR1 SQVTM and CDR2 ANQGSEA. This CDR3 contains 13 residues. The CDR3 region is CSGRSWVNEKLFF. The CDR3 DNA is TGCAGCGGCCGGTCGTGGGTAAATGAAAAACTGTTTTTT.

CDR3 residues: CACAGSKGAGTEAFF. CDR3 bases: TGTGCCTGCGCAGGCAGTAAGGGGGCTGGGACTGAAGCTTTCTTT. The chain carries TRBV2 and TRBJ1-1, with TRBD1 identical over 7 bases. The CDR3 is 15 residues long. Trimming at V came to 11 bases and at J to 5 bases, leaving 17 bases not matched to a gene. The V gene's germline CDR1 is SNHLY and CDR2 FYNNEI.

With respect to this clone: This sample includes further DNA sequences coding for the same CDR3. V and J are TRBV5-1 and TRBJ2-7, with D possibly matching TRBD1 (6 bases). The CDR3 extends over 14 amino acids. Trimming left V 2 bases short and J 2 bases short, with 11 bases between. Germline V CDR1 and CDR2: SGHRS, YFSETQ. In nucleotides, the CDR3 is TGCGCCAGCAGCTTAACCAGGGGCCCCTACGAGCAGTACTTC. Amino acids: CASSLTRGPYEQYF.

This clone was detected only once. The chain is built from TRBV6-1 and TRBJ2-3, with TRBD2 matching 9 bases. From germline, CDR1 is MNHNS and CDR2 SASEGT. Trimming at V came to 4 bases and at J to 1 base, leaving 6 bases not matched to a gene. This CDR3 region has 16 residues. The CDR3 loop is CASSGQRTSGTDTQYF. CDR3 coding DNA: TGTGCCAGCAGTGGCCAAAGGACTAGCGGCACAGATACGCAGTATTTT.

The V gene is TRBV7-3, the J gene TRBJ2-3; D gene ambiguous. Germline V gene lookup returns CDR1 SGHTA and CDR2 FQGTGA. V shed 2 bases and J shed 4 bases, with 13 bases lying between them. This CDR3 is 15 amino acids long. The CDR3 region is CASSLDGASADTQYF. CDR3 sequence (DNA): TGTGCCAGCAGCTTAGATGGCGCCAGCGCAGATACGCAGTATTTT. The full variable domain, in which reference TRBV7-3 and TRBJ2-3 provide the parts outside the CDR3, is GAGVSQTPSNKVTEKGKYVELRCDPISGHTALYWYRQSLGQGPEFLIYFQGTGAADDSGLPNDRFFAVRPEGSVSTLKIQRTERGDSAVYLCASSLDGASADTQYFGPGTRLTVL.

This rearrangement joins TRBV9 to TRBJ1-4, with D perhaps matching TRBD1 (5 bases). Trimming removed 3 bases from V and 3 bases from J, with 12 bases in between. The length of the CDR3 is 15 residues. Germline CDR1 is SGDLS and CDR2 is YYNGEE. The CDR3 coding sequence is TGTGCCAGCAGCGCCTGGGACGGTTCTAATGAAAAACTGTTTTTT. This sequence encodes CASSAWDGSNEKLFF.

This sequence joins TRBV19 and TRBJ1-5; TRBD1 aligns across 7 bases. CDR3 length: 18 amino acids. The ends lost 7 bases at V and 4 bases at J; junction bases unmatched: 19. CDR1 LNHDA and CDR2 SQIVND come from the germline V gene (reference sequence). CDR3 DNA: TGTGCCAGTAAAGTAGTTATCAACAAGGACAGGTTTAATCAGCCCCAGCATTTT. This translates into CASKVVINKDRFNQPQHF.

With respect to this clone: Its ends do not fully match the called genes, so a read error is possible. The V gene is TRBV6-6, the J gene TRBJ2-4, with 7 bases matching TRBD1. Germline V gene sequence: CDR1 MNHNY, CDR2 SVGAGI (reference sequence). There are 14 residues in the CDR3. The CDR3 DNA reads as TGTGCCAGCAGTTCTCTCTCCTCGACAGGGCGAGTGGACTTC. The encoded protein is CASSSLSSTGRVDF.

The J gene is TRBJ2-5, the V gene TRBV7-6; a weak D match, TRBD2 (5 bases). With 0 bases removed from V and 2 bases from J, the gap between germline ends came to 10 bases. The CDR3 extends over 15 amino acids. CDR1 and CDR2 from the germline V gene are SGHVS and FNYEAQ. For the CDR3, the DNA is TGTGCCAGCAGCTTAGCAGGGAGAGGGCAAGAGACCCAGTACTTC. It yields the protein CASSLAGRGQETQYF.

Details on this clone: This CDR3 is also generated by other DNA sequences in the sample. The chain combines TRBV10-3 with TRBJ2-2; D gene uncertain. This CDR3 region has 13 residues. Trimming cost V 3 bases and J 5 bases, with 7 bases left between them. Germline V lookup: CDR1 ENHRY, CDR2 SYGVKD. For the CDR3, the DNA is TGTGCCATCAGTGAAGTTGTAACCGGGGAGCTGTTTTTT. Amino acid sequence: CAISEVVTGELFF.

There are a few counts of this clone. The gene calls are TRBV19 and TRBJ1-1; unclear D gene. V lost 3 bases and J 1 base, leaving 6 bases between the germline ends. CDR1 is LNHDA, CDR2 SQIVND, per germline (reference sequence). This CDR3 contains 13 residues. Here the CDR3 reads CASSMGKNTEAFF. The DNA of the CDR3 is TGTGCCAGTAGTATGGGCAAGAACACTGAAGCTTTCTTT.

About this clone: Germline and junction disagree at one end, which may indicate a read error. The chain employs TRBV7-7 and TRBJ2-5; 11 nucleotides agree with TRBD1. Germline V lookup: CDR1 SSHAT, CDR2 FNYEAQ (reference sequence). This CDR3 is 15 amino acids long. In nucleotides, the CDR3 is TGTGCTAGCAGCTTAGGACAGGGGGCGCAGGAGACCCAGTACTTC. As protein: CASSLGQGAQETQYF.

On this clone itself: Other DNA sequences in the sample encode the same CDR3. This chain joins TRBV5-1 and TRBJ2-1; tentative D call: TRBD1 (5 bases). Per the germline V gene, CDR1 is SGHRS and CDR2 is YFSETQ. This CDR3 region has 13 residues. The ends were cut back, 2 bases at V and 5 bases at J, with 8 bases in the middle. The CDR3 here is CASSLDRNNEQFF. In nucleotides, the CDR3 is TGCGCCAGCAGCTTAGACAGAAACAATGAGCAGTTCTTC.

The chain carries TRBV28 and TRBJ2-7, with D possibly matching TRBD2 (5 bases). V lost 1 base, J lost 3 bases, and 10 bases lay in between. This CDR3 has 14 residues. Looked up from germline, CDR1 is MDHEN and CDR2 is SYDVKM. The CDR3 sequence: CASSLFPGIYEQYF. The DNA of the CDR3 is TGTGCCAGCAGTTTATTCCCGGGGATCTACGAGCAGTACTTC.

The CDR3: CASSPAITGMNTEAFF. CDR3 coding DNA: TGTGCCAGCTCACCGGCTATTACAGGGATGAACACTGAAGCTTTCTTT. The chain recombines TRBV18 with TRBJ1-1; D is possibly TRBD1 (6 bases). The CDR3 length is 16 residues. V was pared by 3 bases and J by 0 bases, with 14 bases between. Germline CDR1 reads KGHSH; CDR2 reads LQKENI.